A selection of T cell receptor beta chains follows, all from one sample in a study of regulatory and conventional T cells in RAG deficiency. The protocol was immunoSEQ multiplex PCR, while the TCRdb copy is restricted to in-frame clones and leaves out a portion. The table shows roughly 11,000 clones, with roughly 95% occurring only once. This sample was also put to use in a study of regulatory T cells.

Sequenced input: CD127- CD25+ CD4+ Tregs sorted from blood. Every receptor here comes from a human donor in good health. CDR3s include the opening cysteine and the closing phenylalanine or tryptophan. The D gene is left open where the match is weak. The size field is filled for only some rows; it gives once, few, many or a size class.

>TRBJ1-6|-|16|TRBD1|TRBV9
CASSATGTGGESPLHF
TGTGCCAGCAGTGCTACCGGGACAGGGGGAGAATCACCCCTCCACTTT
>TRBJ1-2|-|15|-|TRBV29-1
CSVGRGQGTNYGYTF
TGCAGCGTCGGGAGGGGTCAGGGAACTAACTATGGCTACACCTTC
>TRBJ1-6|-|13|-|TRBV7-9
CASSLAQGHPLHF
TGTGCCAGCAGCCTGGCACAGGGTCATCCCCTCCACTTT
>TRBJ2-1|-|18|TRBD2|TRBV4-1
CASSQDRTLAGRYNEQFF
TGCGCCAGCAGCCAAGATCGGACCCTAGCGGGGAGATACAATGAGCAGTTCTTC
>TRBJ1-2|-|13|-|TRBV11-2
CASSLDTVYGYTF
TGTGCCAGCAGCTTAGATACAGTTTATGGCTACACCTTC
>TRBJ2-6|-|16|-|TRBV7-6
CASSLQIGSGANVLTF
TGTGCCAGCAGCTTACAAATCGGCTCTGGGGCCAACGTCCTGACTTTC
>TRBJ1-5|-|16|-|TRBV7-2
CASSLVGGASNQPQHF
TGTGCCAGCAGCTTAGTGGGGGGGGCCTCAAATCAGCCCCAGCATTTT
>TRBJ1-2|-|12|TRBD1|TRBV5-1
CASSRDRLSPTF
TGCGCCAGCAGCCGGGACAGGTTATCGCCCACCTTC
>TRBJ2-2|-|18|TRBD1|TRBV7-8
CASGYRDRVASNTGELFF
TGTGCCAGCGGATACCGGGACAGGGTCGCCTCGAACACCGGGGAGCTGTTTTTT
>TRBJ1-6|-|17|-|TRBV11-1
CASSLGRPSSYNSPLHF
TGTGCCAGCAGCTTGGGCAGGCCAAGCTCCTATAATTCACCCCTCCACTTT
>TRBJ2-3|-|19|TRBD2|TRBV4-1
CASSPMPARGGTSSDTQYF
TGCGCCAGCAGCCCTATGCCTGCCCGCGGGGGGACTAGCTCAGATACGCAGTATTTT
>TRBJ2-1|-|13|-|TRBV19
CATQGLSYNEQFF
TGTGCCACCCAGGGGCTCTCCTACAATGAGCAGTTCTTC
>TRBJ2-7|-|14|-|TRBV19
CASSIVPGSYEQYF
TGTGCCAGTAGTATAGTTCCGGGCTCCTACGAGCAGTACTTC
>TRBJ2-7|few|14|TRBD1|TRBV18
CASSPRDRGPEQYF
TGTGCCAGCTCACCCCGGGACAGGGGTCCCGAGCAGTACTTC
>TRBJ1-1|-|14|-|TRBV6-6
CASTYLGTNTEAFF
TGTGCCAGCACTTACTTAGGGACTAACACTGAAGCTTTCTTT
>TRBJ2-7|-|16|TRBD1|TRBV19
CASSMGKGQGAYEQYF
TGTGCCAGTAGTATGGGGAAAGGACAGGGGGCCTACGAGCAGTACTTC
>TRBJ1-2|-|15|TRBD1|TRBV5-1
CASSPGQGASYGYTF
TGCGCCAGCAGCCCCGGACAGGGGGCCAGCTATGGCTACACCTTC
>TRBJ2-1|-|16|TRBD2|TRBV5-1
CASRGQRGGAADEQFF
TGCGCCAGCAGAGGCCAGCGGGGGGGCGCTGCGGATGAGCAGTTCTTC
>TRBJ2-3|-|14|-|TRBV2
CASSPRTVSDTQYF
TGTGCCAGCAGCCCACGGACAGTGTCAGATACGCAGTATTTT
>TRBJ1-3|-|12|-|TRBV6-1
CASRHSGNTIYF
TGTGCCAGCAGACACAGTGGAAACACCATATATTTT
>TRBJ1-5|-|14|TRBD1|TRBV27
CASSLSGQVKPQHF
TGTGCCAGCAGTTTATCGGGACAGGTCAAACCCCAGCATTTT
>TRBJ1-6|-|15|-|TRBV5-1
CASSLVRGINSPLHF
TGCGCCAGCAGCTTGGTAAGGGGAATAAATTCACCCCTCCACTTT
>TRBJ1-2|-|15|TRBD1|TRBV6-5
CASSYEGQGTDGYTF
TGTGCCAGCAGTTACGAGGGACAGGGGACGGATGGCTACACCTTC
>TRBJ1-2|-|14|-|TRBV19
CASSALQGNYGYTF
TGTGCCAGTAGTGCCCTACAGGGCAACTATGGCTACACCTTC
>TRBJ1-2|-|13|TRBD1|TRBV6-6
CASRSRGHYGYTF
TGTGCCAGCAGGTCGAGGGGGCACTATGGCTACACCTTC
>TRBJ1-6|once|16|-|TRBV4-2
CASSQDRDRLLPPLHF
TGTGCCAGCAGCCAAGATCGAGACAGGCTTTTACCACCCCTCCACTTT
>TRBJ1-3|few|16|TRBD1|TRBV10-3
CAISGGDRGLGNTIYF
TGTGCCATCAGTGGAGGGGACAGGGGGCTTGGAAACACCATATATTTT
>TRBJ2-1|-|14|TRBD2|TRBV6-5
CASSSGLAGVEQFF
TGTGCCAGCAGTTCGGGACTAGCGGGGGTTGAGCAGTTCTTC
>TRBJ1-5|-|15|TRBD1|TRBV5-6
CASSLGGQGKGPQHF
TGTGCCAGCAGCTTGGGAGGACAGGGAAAGGGGCCCCAGCATTTT
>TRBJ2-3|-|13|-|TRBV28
CASSFLGTDTQYF
TGTGCCAGCAGTTTTCTAGGCACAGATACGCAGTATTTT
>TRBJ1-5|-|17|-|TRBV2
CASRRGSGGGGNQPQHF
TGTGCCAGCAGACGGGGGTCGGGGGGCGGCGGCAATCAGCCCCAGCATTTT